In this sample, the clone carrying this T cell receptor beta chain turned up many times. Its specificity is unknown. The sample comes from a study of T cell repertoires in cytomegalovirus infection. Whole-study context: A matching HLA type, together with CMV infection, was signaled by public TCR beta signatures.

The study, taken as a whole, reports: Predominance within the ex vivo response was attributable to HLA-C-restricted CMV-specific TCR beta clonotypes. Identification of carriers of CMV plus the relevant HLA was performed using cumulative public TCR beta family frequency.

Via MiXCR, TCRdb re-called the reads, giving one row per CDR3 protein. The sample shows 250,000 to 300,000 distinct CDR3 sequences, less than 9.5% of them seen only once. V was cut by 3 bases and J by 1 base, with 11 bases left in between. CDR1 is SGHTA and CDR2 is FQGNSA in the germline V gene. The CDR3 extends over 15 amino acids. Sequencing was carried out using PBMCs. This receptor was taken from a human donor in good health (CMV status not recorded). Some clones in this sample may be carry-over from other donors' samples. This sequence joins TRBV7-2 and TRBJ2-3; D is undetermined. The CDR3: CASSFQTTGTDTQYF. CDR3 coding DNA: TGTGCCAGCAGCTTCCAAACCACGGGCACAGATACGCAGTATTTT.